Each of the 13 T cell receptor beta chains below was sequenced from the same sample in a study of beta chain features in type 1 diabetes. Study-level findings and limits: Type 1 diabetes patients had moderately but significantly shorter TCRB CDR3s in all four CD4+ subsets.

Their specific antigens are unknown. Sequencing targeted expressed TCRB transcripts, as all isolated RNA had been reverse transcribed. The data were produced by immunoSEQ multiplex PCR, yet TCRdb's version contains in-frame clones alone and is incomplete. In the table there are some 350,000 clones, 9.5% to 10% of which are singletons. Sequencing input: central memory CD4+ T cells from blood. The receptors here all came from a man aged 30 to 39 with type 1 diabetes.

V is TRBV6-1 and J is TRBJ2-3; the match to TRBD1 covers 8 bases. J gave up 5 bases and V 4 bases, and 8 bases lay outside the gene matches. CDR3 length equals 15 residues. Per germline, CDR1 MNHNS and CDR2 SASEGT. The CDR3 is CASSAQGGVGDTQYF. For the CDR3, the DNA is TGTGCCAGCAGTGCACAGGGGGGAGTTGGAGATACGCAGTATTTT.

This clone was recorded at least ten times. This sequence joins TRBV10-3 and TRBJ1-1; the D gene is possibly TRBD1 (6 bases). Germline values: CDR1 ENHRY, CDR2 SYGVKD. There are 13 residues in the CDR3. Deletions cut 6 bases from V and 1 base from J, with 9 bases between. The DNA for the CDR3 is TGTGCCATCAGCAAGGGGGGGAACACTGAAGCTTTCTTT. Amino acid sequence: CAISKGGNTEAFF.

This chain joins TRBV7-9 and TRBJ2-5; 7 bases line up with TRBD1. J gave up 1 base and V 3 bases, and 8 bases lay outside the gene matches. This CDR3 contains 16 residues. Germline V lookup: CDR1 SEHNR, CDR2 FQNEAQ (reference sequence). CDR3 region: CASSFPERGLQETQYF. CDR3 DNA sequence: TGTGCCAGCAGCTTTCCCGAAAGGGGGCTCCAAGAGACCCAGTACTTC.

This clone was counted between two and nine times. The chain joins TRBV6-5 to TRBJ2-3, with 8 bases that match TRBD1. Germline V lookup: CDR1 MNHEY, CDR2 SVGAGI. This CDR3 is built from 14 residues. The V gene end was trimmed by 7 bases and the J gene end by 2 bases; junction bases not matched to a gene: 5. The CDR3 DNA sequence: TGTGCCAGCACCCCGACAGGGGTCACAGATACGCAGTATTTT. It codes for CASTPTGVTDTQYF.

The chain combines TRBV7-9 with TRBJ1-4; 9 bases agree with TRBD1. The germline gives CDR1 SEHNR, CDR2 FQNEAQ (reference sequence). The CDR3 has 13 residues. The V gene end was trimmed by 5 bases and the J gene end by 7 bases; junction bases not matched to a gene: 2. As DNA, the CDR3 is TGTGCCAGCAGCAGACAGGGGGGTGAAAAACTGTTTTTT. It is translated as CASSRQGGEKLFF.

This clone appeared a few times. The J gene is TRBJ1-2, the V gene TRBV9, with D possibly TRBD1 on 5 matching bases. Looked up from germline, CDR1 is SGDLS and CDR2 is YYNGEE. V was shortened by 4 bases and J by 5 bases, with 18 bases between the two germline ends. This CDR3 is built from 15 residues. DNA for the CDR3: TGTGCCAGCAGCTCCCCCGCATTAGGGGTGTATGGCTACACCTTC. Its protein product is CASSSPALGVYGYTF. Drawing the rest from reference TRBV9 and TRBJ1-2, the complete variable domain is DSGVTQTPKHLITATGQRVTLRCSPRSGDLSVYWYQQSLDQGLQFLIQYYNGEERAKGNILERFSAQQFPDLHSELNLSSLELGDSALYFCASSSPALGVYGYTFGSGTRLTVV.

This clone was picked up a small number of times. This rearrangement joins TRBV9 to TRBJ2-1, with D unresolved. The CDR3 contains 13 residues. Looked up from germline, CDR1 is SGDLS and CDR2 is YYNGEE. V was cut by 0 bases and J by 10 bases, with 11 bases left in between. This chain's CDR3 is CASSVDPLREQFF. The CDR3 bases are TGTGCCAGCAGCGTAGACCCCCTTCGGGAGCAGTTCTTC.

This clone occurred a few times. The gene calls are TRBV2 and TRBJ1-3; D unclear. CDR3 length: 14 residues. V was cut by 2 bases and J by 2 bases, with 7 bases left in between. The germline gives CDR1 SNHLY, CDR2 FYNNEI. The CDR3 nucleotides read TGTGCCAGCAGTGAACAGACAACTGGAAACACCATATATTTT. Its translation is CASSEQTTGNTIYF.

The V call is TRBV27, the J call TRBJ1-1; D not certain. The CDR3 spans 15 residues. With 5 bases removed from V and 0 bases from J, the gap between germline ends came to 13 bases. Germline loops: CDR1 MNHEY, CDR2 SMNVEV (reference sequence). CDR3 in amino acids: CASSPRSRMNTEAFF. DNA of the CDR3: TGTGCCAGCAGTCCCCGGTCAAGGATGAACACTGAAGCTTTCTTT.

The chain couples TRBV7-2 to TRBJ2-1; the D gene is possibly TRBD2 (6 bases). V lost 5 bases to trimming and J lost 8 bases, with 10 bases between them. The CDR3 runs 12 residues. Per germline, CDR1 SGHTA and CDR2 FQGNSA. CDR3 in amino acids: CASSVKRDEQFF. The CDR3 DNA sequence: TGTGCCAGCAGCGTGAAGCGGGATGAGCAGTTCTTC.

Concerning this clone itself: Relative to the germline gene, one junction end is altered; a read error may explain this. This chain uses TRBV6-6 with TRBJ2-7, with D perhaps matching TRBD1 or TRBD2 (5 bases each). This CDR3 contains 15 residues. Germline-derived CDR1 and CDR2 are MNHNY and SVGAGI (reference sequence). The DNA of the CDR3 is TGTGCCATCAGTGAGGGGAGCACCATAGACTACGAGCAGTACTTC. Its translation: CAISEGSTIDYEQYF.

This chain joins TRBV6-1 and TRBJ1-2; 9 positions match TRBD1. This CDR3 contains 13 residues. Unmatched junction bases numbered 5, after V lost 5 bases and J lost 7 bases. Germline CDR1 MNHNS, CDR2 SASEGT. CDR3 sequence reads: CASSLGQGSGYTF. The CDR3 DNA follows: TGTGCCAGCAGTCTGGGACAGGGAAGTGGCTACACCTTC.

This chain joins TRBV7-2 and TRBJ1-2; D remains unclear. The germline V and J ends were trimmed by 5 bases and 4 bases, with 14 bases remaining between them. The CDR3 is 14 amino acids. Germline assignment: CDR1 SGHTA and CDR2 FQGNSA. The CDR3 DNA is TGTGCCAGCAGCCCCCGGGAATACGGCTATGGCTACACCTTC. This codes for CASSPREYGYGYTF.